This paragraph covers one TCR beta chain sequence. The target antigen is unknown. This sample was included in a study of shared clonotypes between healthy human individuals. The study separated CD4+ cells into CD45RA+ naive and CD45RA-negative memory subsets. Germline assignment: CDR1 SGHTS and CDR2 YDEGEE. V shed 2 bases, J shed 1 base, and the junction held 1 base outside the gene matches. This CDR3 is 16 amino acids long. The study's findings and limits: Naive CD4 clonotypes were shared across a handful of donors at roughly 5%.

Sequencing used immunoSEQ multiplex PCR; TCRdb keeps in-frame clones, though not all of them. The sample carries 1,400,000 or so clones, 97% to 99% recorded once. The sequence came from a man aged 30-40 years in good health. This chain joins TRBV5-8 and TRBJ2-1, with 12 bases aligning to TRBD2. Input material: naive CD4+ T cells sorted from blood. The subset here: CD45RA+ positively selected. CDR3 bases: TGTGCCAGCAGCTTAGGACTAGCGGGATCCTACAATGAGCAGTTCTTC. Translation gives CASSLGLAGSYNEQFF.